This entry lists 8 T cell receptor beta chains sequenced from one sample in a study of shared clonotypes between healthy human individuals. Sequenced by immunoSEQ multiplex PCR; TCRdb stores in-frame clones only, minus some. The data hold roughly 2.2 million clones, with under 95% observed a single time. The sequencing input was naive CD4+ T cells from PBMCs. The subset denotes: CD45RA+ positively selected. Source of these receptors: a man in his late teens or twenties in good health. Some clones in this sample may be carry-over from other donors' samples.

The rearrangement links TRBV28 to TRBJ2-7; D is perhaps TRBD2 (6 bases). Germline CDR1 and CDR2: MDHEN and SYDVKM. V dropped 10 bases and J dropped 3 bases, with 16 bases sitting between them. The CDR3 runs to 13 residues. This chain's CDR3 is CATELRRDYEQYF. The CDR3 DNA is TGTGCCACGGAACTCCGGCGGGACTACGAGCAGTACTTC.

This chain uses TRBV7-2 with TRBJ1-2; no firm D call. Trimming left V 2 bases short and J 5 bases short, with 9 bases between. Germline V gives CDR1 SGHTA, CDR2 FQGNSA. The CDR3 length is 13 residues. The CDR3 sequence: CASSLSIDYGYTF. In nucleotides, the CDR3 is TGTGCCAGCAGCTTATCTATAGATTATGGCTACACCTTC.

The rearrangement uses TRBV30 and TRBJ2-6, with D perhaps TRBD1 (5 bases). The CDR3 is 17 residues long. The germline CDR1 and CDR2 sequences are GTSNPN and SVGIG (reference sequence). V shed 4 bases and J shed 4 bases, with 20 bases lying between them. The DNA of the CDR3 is TGTGCCTGGACTATCAAAGGGGTCCCCGAGGGGGCCAACGTCCTGACTTTC. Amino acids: CAWTIKGVPEGANVLTF. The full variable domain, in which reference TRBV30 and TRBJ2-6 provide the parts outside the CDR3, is SQTIHQWPATLVQPVGSPLSLECTVEGTSNPNLYWYRQAAGRGLQLLFYSVGIGQISSEVPQNLSASRPQDRQFILSSKKLLLSDSGFYLCAWTIKGVPEGANVLTFGAGSRLTVL.

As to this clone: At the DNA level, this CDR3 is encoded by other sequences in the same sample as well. CDR3 nucleotides: TGTGCCAGCAGTTTATCGACCAGCTATGGCTACACCTTC. The encoded protein is CASSLSTSYGYTF. This rearrangement joins TRBV28 to TRBJ1-2; D call uncertain. CDR3 length: 13 amino acids. Trimming removed 1 base from V and 4 bases from J, with 7 bases in between. Germline CDR1 MDHEN, CDR2 SYDVKM.

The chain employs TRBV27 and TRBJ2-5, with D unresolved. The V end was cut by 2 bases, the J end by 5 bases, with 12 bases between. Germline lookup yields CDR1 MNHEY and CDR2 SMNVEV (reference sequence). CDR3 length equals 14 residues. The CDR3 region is CASSLGVGGETQYF. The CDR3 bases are TGTGCCAGCAGTTTAGGCGTGGGTGGGGAGACCCAGTACTTC.

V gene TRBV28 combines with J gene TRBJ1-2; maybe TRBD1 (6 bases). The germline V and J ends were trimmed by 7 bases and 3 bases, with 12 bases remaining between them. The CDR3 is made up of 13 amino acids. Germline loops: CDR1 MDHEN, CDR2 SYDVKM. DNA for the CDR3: TGTGCCAGCATCCTGACAGGAGACTATGGCTACACCTTC. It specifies CASILTGDYGYTF.

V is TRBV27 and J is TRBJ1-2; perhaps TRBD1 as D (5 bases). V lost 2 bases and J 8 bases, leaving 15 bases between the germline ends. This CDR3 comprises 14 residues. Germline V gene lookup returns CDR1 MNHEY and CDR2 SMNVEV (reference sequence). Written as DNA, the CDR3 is TGTGCCAGCAGTTTAAAGGGGCCCCCAGCGGGCTACACCTTC. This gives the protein CASSLKGPPAGYTF.

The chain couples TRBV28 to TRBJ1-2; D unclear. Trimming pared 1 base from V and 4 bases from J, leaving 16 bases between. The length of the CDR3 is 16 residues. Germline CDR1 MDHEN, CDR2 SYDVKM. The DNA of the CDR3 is TGTGCCAGCAGTTTATCCTACCACGGAGGGAGCTATGGCTACACCTTC. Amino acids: CASSLSYHGGSYGYTF.